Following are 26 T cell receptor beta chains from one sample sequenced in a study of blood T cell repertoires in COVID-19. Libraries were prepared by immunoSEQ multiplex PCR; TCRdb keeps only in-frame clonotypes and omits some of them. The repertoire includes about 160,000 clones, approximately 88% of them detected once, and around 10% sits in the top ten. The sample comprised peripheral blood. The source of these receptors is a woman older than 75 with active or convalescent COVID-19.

CDR3 loop: CASSQTSGGDEQFF. CDR3 sequence (DNA): TGTGCCAGCAGCCAGACTAGCGGGGGGGATGAGCAGTTCTTC. This chain uses TRBV7-6 with TRBJ2-1; 14 bases agree with TRBD2. Germline trimming cut 5 bases from V and 8 bases from J; bases unmatched to any gene: 2. The CDR3 runs 14 residues. Looked up from germline, CDR1 is SGHVS and CDR2 is FNYEAQ.

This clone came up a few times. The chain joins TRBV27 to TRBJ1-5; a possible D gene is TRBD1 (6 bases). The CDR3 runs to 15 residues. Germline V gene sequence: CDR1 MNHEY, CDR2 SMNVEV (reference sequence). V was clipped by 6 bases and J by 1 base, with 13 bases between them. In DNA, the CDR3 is TGTGCCAGCAGACCACAGGGTCAGAGCAATCAGCCCCAGCATTTT. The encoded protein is CASRPQGQSNQPQHF.

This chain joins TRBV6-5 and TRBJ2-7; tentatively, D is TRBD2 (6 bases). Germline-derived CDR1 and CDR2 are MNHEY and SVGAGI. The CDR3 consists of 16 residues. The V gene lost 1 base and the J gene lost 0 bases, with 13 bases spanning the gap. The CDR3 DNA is TGTGCCAGCAGTTACTTCGGGGGACGGACCTCCTACGAGCAGTACTTC. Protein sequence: CASSYFGGRTSYEQYF.

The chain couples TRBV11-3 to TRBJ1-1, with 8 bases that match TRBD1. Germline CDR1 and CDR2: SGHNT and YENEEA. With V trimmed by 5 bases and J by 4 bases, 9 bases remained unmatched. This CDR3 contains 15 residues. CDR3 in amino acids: CASSPDAGGGTEAFF. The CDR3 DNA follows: TGTGCCAGCAGCCCGGATGCAGGGGGCGGCACTGAAGCTTTCTTT.

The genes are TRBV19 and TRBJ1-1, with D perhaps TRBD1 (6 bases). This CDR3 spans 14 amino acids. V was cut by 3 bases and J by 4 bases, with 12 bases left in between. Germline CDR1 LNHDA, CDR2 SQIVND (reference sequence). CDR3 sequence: CASSIGRGGTEAFF. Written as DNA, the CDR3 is TGTGCCAGTAGTATTGGTAGGGGGGGCACTGAAGCTTTCTTT.

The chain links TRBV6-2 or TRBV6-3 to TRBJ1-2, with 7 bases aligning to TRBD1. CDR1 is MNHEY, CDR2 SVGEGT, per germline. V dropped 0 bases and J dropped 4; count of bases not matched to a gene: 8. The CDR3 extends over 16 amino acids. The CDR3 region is CASSYSSGQLSYGYTF. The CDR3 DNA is TGTGCCAGCAGTTACTCTTCGGGACAGTTAAGCTATGGCTACACCTTC.

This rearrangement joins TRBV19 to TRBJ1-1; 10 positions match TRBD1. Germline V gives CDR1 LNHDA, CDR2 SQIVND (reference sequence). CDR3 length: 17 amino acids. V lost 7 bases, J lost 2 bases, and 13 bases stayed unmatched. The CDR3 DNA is TGTGCCAGTATGGGTGGGACAGGGGTTGTGAGAAACACTGAAGCTTTCTTT. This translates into CASMGGTGVVRNTEAFF.

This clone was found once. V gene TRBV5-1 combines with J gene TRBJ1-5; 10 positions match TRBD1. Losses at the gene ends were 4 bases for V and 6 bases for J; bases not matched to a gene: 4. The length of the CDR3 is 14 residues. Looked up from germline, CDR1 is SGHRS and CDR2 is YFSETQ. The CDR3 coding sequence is TGCGCCAGCAGCGTGACAGGGGGCGGTCAGCCCCAGCATTTT. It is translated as CASSVTGGGQPQHF.

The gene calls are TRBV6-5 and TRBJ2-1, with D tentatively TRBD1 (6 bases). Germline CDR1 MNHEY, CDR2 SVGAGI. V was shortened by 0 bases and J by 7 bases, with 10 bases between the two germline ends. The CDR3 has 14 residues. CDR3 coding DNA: TGTGCCAGCAGTTACTCGCCAGGGGTGAATGAGCAGTTCTTC. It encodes CASSYSPGVNEQFF.

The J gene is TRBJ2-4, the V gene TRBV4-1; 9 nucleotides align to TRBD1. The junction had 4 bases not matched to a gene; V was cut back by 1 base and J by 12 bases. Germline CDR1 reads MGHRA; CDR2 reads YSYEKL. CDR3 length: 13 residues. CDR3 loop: CASSQAQGANQYF. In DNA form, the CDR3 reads TGCGCCAGCAGCCAAGCACAGGGGGCAAATCAGTACTTC.

CDR3 region: CASSPTGQGSTEAFF. CDR3 DNA sequence: TGTGCCAGCAGCCCAACAGGACAGGGGAGCACTGAAGCTTTCTTT. J is TRBJ1-1 and V is TRBV5-4, with 9 bases identical to TRBD1. Losses at the gene ends were 4 bases for V and 4 bases for J; bases not matched to a gene: 8. In germline, CDR1 is SGHNT, CDR2 YYREEE (reference sequence). This CDR3 spans 15 amino acids.

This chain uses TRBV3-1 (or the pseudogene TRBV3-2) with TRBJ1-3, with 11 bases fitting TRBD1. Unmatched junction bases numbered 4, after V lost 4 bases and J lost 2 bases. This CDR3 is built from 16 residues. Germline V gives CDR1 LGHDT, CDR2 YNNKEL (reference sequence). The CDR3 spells CASSRGQGATGNTIYF. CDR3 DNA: TGTGCCAGCAGCCGAGGACAGGGGGCGACTGGAAACACCATATATTTT.

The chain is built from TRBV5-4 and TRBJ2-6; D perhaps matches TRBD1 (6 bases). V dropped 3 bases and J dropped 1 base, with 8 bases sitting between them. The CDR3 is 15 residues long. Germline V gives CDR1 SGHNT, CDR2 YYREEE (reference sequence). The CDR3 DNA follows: TGTGCCAGCAGCTGGGACAAGTCTGGGGCCAACGTCCTGACTTTC. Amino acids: CASSWDKSGANVLTF.

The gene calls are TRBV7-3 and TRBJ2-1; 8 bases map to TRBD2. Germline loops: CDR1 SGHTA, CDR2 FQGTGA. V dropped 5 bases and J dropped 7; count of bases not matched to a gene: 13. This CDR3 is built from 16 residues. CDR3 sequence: CASSPRPGGPGNEQFF. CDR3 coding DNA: TGTGCCAGCAGCCCCCGTCCGGGGGGGCCTGGGAATGAGCAGTTCTTC.

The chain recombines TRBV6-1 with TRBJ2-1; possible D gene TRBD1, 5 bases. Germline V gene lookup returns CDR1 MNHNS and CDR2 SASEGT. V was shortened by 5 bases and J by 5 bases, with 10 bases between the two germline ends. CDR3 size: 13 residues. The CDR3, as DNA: TGTGCCAGCAGTTATTGGGGCGACAATGAGCAGTTCTTC. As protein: CASSYWGDNEQFF.

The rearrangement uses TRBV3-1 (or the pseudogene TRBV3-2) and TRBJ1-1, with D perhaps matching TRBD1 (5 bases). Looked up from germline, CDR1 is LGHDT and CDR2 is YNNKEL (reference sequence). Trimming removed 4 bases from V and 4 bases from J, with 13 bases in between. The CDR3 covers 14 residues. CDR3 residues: CASSPIGVGTEAFF. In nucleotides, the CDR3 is TGTGCCAGCAGCCCCATAGGGGTGGGCACTGAAGCTTTCTTT.

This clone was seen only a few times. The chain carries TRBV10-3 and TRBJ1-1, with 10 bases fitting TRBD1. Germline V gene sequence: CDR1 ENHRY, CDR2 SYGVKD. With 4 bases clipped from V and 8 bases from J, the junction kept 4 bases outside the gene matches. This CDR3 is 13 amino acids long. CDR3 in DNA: TGTGCCATCAGTGGGGACAGGGGCTTCGAAGCTTTCTTT. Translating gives CAISGDRGFEAFF.

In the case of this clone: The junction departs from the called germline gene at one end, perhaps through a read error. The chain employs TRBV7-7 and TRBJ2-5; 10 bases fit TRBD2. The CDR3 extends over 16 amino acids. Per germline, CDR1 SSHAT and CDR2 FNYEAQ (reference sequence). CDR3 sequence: CASSLNSGGPQETQYF. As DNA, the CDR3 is TGTGCTAGCAGCCTTAATAGCGGGGGGCCTCAAGAGACCCAGTACTTC.

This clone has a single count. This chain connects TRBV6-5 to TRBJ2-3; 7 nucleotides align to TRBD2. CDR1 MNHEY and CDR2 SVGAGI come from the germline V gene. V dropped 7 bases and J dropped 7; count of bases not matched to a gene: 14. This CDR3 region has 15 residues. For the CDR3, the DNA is TGTGCCAGCACCCCCCCGCGCGGGGGACCACATACGCAGTATTTT. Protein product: CASTPPRGGPHTQYF.

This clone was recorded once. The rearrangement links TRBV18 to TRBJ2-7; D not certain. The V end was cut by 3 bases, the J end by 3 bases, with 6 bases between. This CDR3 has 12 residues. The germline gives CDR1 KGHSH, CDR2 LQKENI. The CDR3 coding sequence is TGTGCCAGCTCACCTTCAGACTACGAGCAGTACTTC. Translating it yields CASSPSDYEQYF.

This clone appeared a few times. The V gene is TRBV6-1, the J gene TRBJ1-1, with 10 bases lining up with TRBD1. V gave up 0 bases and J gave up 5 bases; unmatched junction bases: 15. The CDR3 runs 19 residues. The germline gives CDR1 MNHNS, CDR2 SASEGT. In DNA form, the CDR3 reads TGTGCCAGCAGTGAAGCGGATTTGGGACAGGGGAGGAGAAAGACTGAAGCTTTCTTT. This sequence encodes CASSEADLGQGRRKTEAFF.

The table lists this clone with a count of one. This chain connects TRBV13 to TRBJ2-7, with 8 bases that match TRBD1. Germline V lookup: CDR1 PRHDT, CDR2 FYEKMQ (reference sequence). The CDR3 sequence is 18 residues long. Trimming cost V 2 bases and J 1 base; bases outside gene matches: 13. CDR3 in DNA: TGTGCCAGCAGCTTATCGGGTATCCAGGGGGCGATGTCCTACGAGCAGTACTTC. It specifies CASSLSGIQGAMSYEQYF.

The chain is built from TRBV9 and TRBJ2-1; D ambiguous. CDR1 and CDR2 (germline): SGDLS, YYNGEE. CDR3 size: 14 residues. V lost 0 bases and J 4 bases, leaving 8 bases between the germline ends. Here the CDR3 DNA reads TGTGCCAGCAGCGTAGCCGACTTTTACAATGAGCAGTTCTTC. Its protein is CASSVADFYNEQFF.

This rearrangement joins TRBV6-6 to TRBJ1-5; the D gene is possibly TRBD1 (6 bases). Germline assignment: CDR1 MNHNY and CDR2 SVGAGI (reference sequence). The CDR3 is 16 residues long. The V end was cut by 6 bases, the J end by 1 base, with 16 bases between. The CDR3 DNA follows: TGTGCCAGCAGCGTAACCGGGACAACAAGCAATCAGCCCCAGCATTTT. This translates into CASSVTGTTSNQPQHF.

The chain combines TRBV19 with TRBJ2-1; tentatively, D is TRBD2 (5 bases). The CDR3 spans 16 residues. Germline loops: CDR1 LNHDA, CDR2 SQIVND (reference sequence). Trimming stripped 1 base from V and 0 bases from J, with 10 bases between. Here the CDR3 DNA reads TGTGCCAGTAGTATAGCGCGGGTGAGCTCCTACAATGAGCAGTTCTTC. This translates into CASSIARVSSYNEQFF.

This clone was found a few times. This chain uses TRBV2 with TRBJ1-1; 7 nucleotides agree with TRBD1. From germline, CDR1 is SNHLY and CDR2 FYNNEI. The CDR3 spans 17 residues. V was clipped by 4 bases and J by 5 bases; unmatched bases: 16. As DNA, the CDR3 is TGTGCCAGCAGTGGCTCCCCCCCCGTGACAGGGTTGACTGAAGCTTTCTTT. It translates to CASSGSPPVTGLTEAFF. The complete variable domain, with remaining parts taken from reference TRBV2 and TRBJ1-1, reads EPEVTQTPSHQVTQMGQEVILRCVPISNHLYFYWYRQILGQKVEFLVSFYNNEISEKSEIFDDQFSVERPDGSNFTLKIRSTKLEDSAMYFCASSGSPPVTGLTEAFFGQGTRLTVV.